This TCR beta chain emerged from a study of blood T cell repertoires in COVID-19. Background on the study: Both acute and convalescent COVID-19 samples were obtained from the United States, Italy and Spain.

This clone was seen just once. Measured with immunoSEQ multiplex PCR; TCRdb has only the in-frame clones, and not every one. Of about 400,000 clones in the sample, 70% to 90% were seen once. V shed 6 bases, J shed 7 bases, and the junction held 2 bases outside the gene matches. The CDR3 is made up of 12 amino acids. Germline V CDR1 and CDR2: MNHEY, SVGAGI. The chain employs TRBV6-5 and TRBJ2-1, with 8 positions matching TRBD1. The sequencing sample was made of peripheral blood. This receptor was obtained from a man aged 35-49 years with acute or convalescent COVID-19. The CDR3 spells CASSRTGNEQFF. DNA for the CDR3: TGTGCCAGCAGCAGGACAGGGAATGAGCAGTTCTTC.